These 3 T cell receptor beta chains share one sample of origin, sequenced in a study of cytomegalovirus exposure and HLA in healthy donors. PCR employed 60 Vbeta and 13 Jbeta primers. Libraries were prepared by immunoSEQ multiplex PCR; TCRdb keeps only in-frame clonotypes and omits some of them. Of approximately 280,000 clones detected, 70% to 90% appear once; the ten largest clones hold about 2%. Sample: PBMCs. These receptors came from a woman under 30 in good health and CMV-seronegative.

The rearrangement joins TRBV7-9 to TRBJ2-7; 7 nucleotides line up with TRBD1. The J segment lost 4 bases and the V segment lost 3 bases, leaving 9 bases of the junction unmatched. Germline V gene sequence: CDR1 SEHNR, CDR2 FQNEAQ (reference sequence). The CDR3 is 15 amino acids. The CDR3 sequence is CASSFNRDRSYEQYF. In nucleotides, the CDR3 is TGTGCCAGCAGCTTTAACCGGGACAGATCATACGAGCAGTACTTC.

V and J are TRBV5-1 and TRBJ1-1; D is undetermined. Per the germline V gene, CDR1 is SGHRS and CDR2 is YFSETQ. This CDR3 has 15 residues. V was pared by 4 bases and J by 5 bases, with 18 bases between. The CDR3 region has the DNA TGCGCCAGCAGCATTAGCCCTCTGACGGGAACTGAAGCTTTCTTT. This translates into CASSISPLTGTEAFF.

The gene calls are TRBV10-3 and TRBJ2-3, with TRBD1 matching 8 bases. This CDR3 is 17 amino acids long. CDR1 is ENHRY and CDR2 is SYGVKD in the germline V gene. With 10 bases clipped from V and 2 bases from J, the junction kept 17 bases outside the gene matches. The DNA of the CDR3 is TGTGCCACCCTCGAGGGACAGGCGCATGCAAACACAGATACGCAGTATTTT. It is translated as CATLEGQAHANTDTQYF.